These T cell receptor beta chains were read from a single sample in a study of T cell responses to AZD1222 COVID-19 vaccine. Sequencing used immunoSEQ multiplex PCR; TCRdb keeps in-frame clones, though not all of them. This table has 70,000 to 95,000 clones, 85% to 95% appearing once. Here the sequenced sample was peripheral blood, taken 28 days after the second AZD1222 dose. Source of these receptors: an adult who received the AZD1222 COVID-19 vaccine. Both conserved end residues are part of each CDR3. D genes are given only for firm matches. The listing skips clone size in some rows; elsewhere it reads once, few, many or a size class.

J gene: TRBJ1-4
D gene: NA
clone size: NA
V gene: TRBV11-2
CDR3 length: 11
CDR3 protein: CASTRGEKLFF
CDR3 DNA: TGTGCCAGCACACGAGGCGAAAAACTGTTTTTT

J gene: TRBJ1-2
D gene: NA
clone size: NA
V gene: TRBV5-1
CDR3 length: 14
CDR3 protein: CASSLDTTQGGYTF
CDR3 DNA: TGCGCCAGCAGCTTGGATACTACCCAAGGTGGCTACACCTTC

J gene: TRBJ1-5
D gene: NA
clone size: NA
V gene: TRBV14
CDR3 length: 13
CDR3 protein: CASSQLQGQPQHF
CDR3 DNA: TGTGCCAGCAGCCAACTACAGGGTCAGCCCCAGCATTTT

J gene: TRBJ1-6
D gene: NA
clone size: few
V gene: TRBV14
CDR3 length: 17
CDR3 protein: CASSQVLRGLRNSPLHF
CDR3 DNA: TGTGCCAGCAGCCAAGTCCTTCGGGGCCTGAGGAATTCACCCCTCCACTTT

J gene: TRBJ2-1
D gene: NA
clone size: NA
V gene: TRBV4-1
CDR3 length: 17
CDR3 protein: CASSSHSEGGSYNEQFF
CDR3 DNA: TGCGCCAGCAGCTCTCACAGTGAGGGAGGCTCCTACAATGAGCAGTTCTTC

J gene: TRBJ1-1
D gene: NA
clone size: once
V gene: TRBV30
CDR3 length: 14
CDR3 protein: CAWSPGRGGTEAFF
CDR3 DNA: TGTGCCTGGAGTCCCGGGAGGGGGGGCACTGAAGCTTTCTTT

J gene: TRBJ2-7
D gene: TRBD2
clone size: NA
V gene: TRBV5-1
CDR3 length: 16
CDR3 protein: CASSHTAFGLAVEQYF
CDR3 DNA: TGCGCCAGCAGCCATACAGCCTTTGGACTAGCGGTCGAGCAGTACTTC

J gene: TRBJ2-4
D gene: NA
clone size: NA
V gene: TRBV28
CDR3 length: 14
CDR3 protein: CASSLSQGYNIQYF
CDR3 DNA: TGTGCCAGCAGTTTATCCCAGGGGTATAACATTCAGTACTTC

J gene: TRBJ1-1
D gene: NA
clone size: NA
V gene: TRBV19
CDR3 length: 14
CDR3 protein: CASSISVLNTEAFF
CDR3 DNA: TGTGCCAGTAGTATAAGTGTTTTAAACACTGAAGCTTTCTTT

J gene: TRBJ2-1
D gene: NA
clone size: once
V gene: TRBV19
CDR3 length: 15
CDR3 protein: CASSILRGGVNEQFF
CDR3 DNA: TGTGCCAGTAGTATATTGCGGGGTGGCGTGAATGAGCAGTTCTTC

J gene: TRBJ1-2
D gene: NA
clone size: NA
V gene: TRBV5-1
CDR3 length: 13
CDR3 protein: CASSLSGDYGYTF
CDR3 DNA: TGCGCCAGCAGCTTGTCTGGGGACTATGGCTACACCTTC

J gene: TRBJ2-1
D gene: TRBD2
clone size: NA
V gene: TRBV11-3
CDR3 length: 13
CDR3 protein: CASSLGVAGGLIF
CDR3 DNA: TGTGCCAGCAGCTTAGGGGTAGCGGGAGGGCTCATCTTC

J gene: TRBJ2-7
D gene: NA
clone size: NA
V gene: TRBV10-1
CDR3 length: 14
CDR3 protein: CASSESVAPYEQYF
CDR3 DNA: TGCGCCAGCAGTGAGTCCGTGGCGCCCTACGAGCAGTACTTC

J gene: TRBJ1-2
D gene: TRBD1
clone size: NA
V gene: TRBV28
CDR3 length: 15
CDR3 protein: CASSPGQGRDYGYTF
CDR3 DNA: TGTGCCAGCAGTCCAGGACAGGGTAGGGACTATGGCTACACCTTC

J gene: TRBJ2-3
D gene: NA
clone size: NA
V gene: TRBV5-1
CDR3 length: 14
CDR3 protein: CASSLAGSTDTQYF
CDR3 DNA: TGCGCCAGCAGCTTGGCGGGGAGCACAGATACGCAGTATTTT

J gene: TRBJ2-7
D gene: NA
clone size: NA
V gene: TRBV11-3
CDR3 length: 12
CDR3 protein: CASSLEDGEQYF
CDR3 DNA: TGTGCCAGCAGCTTAGAGGATGGCGAGCAGTACTTC